This T cell receptor (beta chain) was sequenced during a study of blood T cell repertoires in COVID-19. In the study overall: PBMCs, B-cell-depleted T cells, or T cells provided the cDNA or gDNA that made up the material.

Here immunoSEQ multiplex PCR was the method, and the copy in TCRdb shows in-frame clones only, minus some. The table has around 62,000 clones, approximately 88% seen once. Looked up from germline, CDR1 is MNHEY and CDR2 is SVGAGI. This CDR3 has 14 amino acids. V was pared by 2 bases and J by 7 bases, with 12 bases between. Sample: peripheral blood. The chain is built from TRBV6-5 and TRBJ1-5; D not resolved. The sequence came from a woman aged 55-70 years with COVID-19, enrolled during active disease. The CDR3 protein is CASSYKTAGQPQHF. CDR3 nucleotides: TGTGCCAGCAGTTACAAAACGGCAGGACAGCCCCAGCATTTT.